This is a list of T cell receptor beta chains from one sample in a study of OX40 agonist ivuxolimab in advanced cancers. The assay was immunoSEQ multiplex PCR, and TCRdb's table has in-frame clones only and misses some. This table holds 69,000 or so clones, around 85% found once. The sequencing used CD4+ or CD8+ T cells sorted from blood, collected in a trial of the OX40 agonist ivuxolimab. The receptors stem from an adult with an advanced solid tumor such as melanoma, head and neck, liver or kidney cancer. CDR3s include the opening cysteine and the closing phenylalanine or tryptophan. The D gene is left open where the match is weak. Only some rows state a clone size, as once, few, many or a class for expanded clones.

>TRBJ1-2|once|.|TRBV19
TGTGCCAGTAGTATAGTAAGCACCTCCAACTATGGCTACACCTTC
CASSIVSTSNYGYTF
>TRBJ1-6|.|.|TRBV25-1
TGTGCCAGCGAGGCAGCCTATAATTCACCCCTCCACTTT
CASEAAYNSPLHF
>TRBJ1-6|.|.|TRBV28
TGTGCCAGCAGCGGCGGGAGCTCCTATAATTCACCCCTCCACTTT
CASSGGSSYNSPLHF
>TRBJ2-2|.|.|TRBV5-1
TGCGCCAGCAGCTTGCAGGGGGGCACCGGGGAGCTGTTTTTT
CASSLQGGTGELFF
>TRBJ1-1|.|.|TRBV10-3
TGTGCCATCAGTGAGTCCCGGAGCAAGGGAAACACTGAAGCTTTCTTT
CAISESRSKGNTEAFF
>TRBJ1-2|.|.|TRBV29-1
TGCAGCGTTGAAGTTCCAGTCTATGGCTACACCTTC
CSVEVPVYGYTF
>TRBJ2-5|.|.|TRBV5-1
TGCGCCAGCAGCTTGGCGAAGGATAGGCCCGGTGAGACCCAGTACTTC
CASSLAKDRPGETQYF
>TRBJ2-3|.|TRBD2|TRBV5-1
TGCGCCAGCAGCTTGAACGGGGGGGCTACAGATACGCAGTATTTT
CASSLNGGATDTQYF
>TRBJ1-2|.|.|TRBV27
TGTGCCAGCAGTCCCTACCTGGGGGCGTCTAACTATGGCTACACCTTC
CASSPYLGASNYGYTF
>TRBJ1-2|.|.|TRBV28
TGTGCCAGCGGCGGGGGGGACTATGGCTACACCTTC
CASGGGDYGYTF
>TRBJ2-7|few|.|TRBV2
TGTGCCAGCAGTGCTCTGGCAGGGGACCACGAGCAGTACTTC
CASSALAGDHEQYF
>TRBJ2-2|.|TRBD2|TRBV11-2
TGTGCCAGCAGCCTACTGAAGACTAGCAATGCCGGGGAGCTGTTTTTT
CASSLLKTSNAGELFF
>TRBJ2-5|.|.|TRBV11-2
TGTGCCAGCAGCTTAGAGGTGGAGACCCAGTACTTC
CASSLEVETQYF
>TRBJ1-6|.|TRBD1|TRBV13
TGTGCCAGCAGCCCGTGGACAGGCAAAGAATTAAATTCACCCCTCCACTTT
CASSPWTGKELNSPLHF
>TRBJ1-3|few|TRBD1|TRBV30
TGTGCCTGGAGTAGGGGGCTTGGAAACACCATATATTTT
CAWSRGLGNTIYF
>TRBJ2-3|.|.|TRBV30
TGTGCCTGGAGTGAGACGACTCCTAGCACAGATACGCAGTATTTT
CAWSETTPSTDTQYF
>TRBJ1-1|.|.|TRBV2
TGTGCCAGCACCAGGACGCCAGGGGCAAACACTGAAGCTTTCTTT
CASTRTPGANTEAFF
>TRBJ2-6|.|.|TRBV19
TGTGCCAGTAGTAGCACCTCTGGGGCCAACGTCCTGACTTTC
CASSSTSGANVLTF
>TRBJ1-1|once|.|TRBV5-4
TGTGCCAGCACCCCGGGGTCTAGTAAGGTGGGTGAAGCTTTCTTT
CASTPGSSKVGEAFF
>TRBJ1-4|.|TRBD1|TRBV28
TGTGCCAGCAGGACGGGACAGGGCGGTAATGAAAAACTGTTTTTT
CASRTGQGGNEKLFF
>TRBJ1-2|.|.|TRBV28
TGTGCCAGCAGTCCAGGGACCTCTGGGTATGGCTACACCTTC
CASSPGTSGYGYTF
>TRBJ1-5|.|.|TRBV2
TGTGCCAGCAGTGAAGAGGCGAATCAGCCCCAGCATTTT
CASSEEANQPQHF
>TRBJ2-3|.|TRBD2|TRBV18
TGTGCCAGCTCACTTCGACTAGCGGCCACAGATACGCAGTATTTT
CASSLRLAATDTQYF
>TRBJ2-1|.|.|TRBV6-5
TGTGCCAGCAGTTACGGGTCGGGTGATTCCTACAATGAGCAGTTCTTC
CASSYGSGDSYNEQFF
>TRBJ2-3|.|.|TRBV7-9
TGTGCCAGCCGTCCAGGGGCCGTCACAGATACGCAGTATTTT
CASRPGAVTDTQYF
>TRBJ2-7|.|.|TRBV7-6
TGTGCCAGCAGCGCGGTTAACCAAGGCGAGCAGTACTTC
CASSAVNQGEQYF
>TRBJ1-2|.|TRBD1|TRBV10-3
TGTGCCACCGATGGCCCAGGACAGGGGGCCGGTGGCTACACCTTC
CATDGPGQGAGGYTF
>TRBJ1-3|.|.|TRBV27
TGTGCCAGCAGTCCCCTCCCGCAGGCCTCTGGAAACACCATATATTTT
CASSPLPQASGNTIYF
>TRBJ1-1|.|TRBD1|TRBV6-5
TGTGCCAGCAGTTACGACAGGGGATGGGAAGCTTTCTTT
CASSYDRGWEAFF
>TRBJ1-5|.|TRBD1|TRBV6-5
TGTGCCTCTAGGGGGCAGGGGGGCAATCAGCCCCAGCATTTT
CASRGQGGNQPQHF
>TRBJ2-1|.|TRBD2|TRBV7-2
TGTGCCAGCAGCTCCTTAGCGGGGGAGGCCTACAATGAGCAGTTCTTC
CASSSLAGEAYNEQFF
>TRBJ2-7|.|.|TRBV18
TGTGCCAGCTCACGGGAACAGAGGACCTACGAGCAGTACTTC
CASSREQRTYEQYF
>TRBJ1-1|.|.|TRBV5-1
TGCGCCAGCAGCTTGGGTTTCCCCACTAGCACTGAAGCTTTCTTT
CASSLGFPTSTEAFF
>TRBJ1-2|.|TRBD1|TRBV7-2
TGTGCCAGCAGCTTGGGACAGGGGAGGGTCGGCTACACCTTC
CASSLGQGRVGYTF
>TRBJ2-5|.|.|TRBV29-1
TGCAGCGTTGAGCCAGGGGTGGGGGCACAAGAGACCCAGTACTTC
CSVEPGVGAQETQYF
>TRBJ1-3|once|.|TRBV30
TGTGCCTGGAGTGTAGGGGGGTCTGGAAACACCATATATTTT
CAWSVGGSGNTIYF
>TRBJ2-7|.|.|TRBV30
TGTGCCTGGAGTGTAAGGCAGGGTGGGGAGCAGTACTTC
CAWSVRQGGEQYF
>TRBJ2-7|.|.|TRBV14
TGTGCCAGCAGCCTCTCCCACTCATACTCCTACGAGCAGTACTTC
CASSLSHSYSYEQYF
>TRBJ2-5|.|.|TRBV30
TGTGCCTGGAGGTCCCTGCGGTACCAAGAGACCCAGTACTTC
CAWRSLRYQETQYF
>TRBJ1-1|.|.|TRBV18
TGTGCCAGCCAACCAGCGGGGGCAGGGGACACTGAAGCTTTCTTT
CASQPAGAGDTEAFF
>TRBJ2-7|.|.|TRBV30
TGTGCCTGGAGTGCATCTGGACTTCCCTACGAGCAGTACTTC
CAWSASGLPYEQYF
>TRBJ1-6|.|.|TRBV27
TGTGCCAGCAGCCCCTGGCGAACAAATTCACCCCTCCACTTT
CASSPWRTNSPLHF
>TRBJ2-3|.|.|TRBV2
TGTGCCAGCAGCGGTAAGCGCACAGATACGCAGTATTTT
CASSGKRTDTQYF
>TRBJ1-4|.|.|TRBV28
TGTGCCAGCAGTTTTAACAGGCCCTCAAATGAAAAACTGTTTTTT
CASSFNRPSNEKLFF
>TRBJ2-1|.|.|TRBV18
TGTGCCAGCTCACCACGTACAGACCCCACCTACAATGAGCAGTTCTTC
CASSPRTDPTYNEQFF
>TRBJ1-5|.|.|TRBV14
TGTGCCAGCAGCCAAGATCTCGGGCAGCCCCAGCATTTT
CASSQDLGQPQHF
>TRBJ1-2|.|.|TRBV20-1
TGCAGTGCTAGCCCTTTGCGCGGCTACACCTTC
CSASPLRGYTF
>TRBJ2-7|.|TRBD2|TRBV18
TGTGCCAGCTCCTTCTCGGGGGGATCCTACGAGCAGTACTTC
CASSFSGGSYEQYF
>TRBJ1-5|.|.|TRBV30
TGTGCCTGGAGTGTACAAGGGATGCCCCAGCATTTT
CAWSVQGMPQHF
>TRBJ1-4|.|TRBD1|TRBV7-9
TGTGCCAGCAGCTCACAGACAGGGGGAACTAATGAAAAACTGTTTTTT
CASSSQTGGTNEKLFF
>TRBJ1-2|.|.|TRBV28
TGTGCCAGTTCCGGGGCGCAGACTAACTATGGCTACACCTTC
CASSGAQTNYGYTF
>TRBJ2-7|once|.|TRBV29-1
TGCAGCGTGGGGGCGGGGAAGAACGAGCAGTACTTC
CSVGAGKNEQYF
>TRBJ2-1|once|TRBD1|TRBV2
TGTGCCAGCAGTCGGACAGGAAGAAATGAGCAGTTCTTC
CASSRTGRNEQFF
>TRBJ2-5|once|TRBD1|TRBV5-4
TGTGCCAGCACCAAACTCGGGACAGAACAAGAGACCCAGTACTTC
CASTKLGTEQETQYF
>TRBJ1-2|.|.|TRBV18
TGTGCCAGCTCACCACGGGGCGCCAACTATGGCTACACCTTC
CASSPRGANYGYTF
>TRBJ2-1|few|.|TRBV4-2
TGTGCCAGCAGCCAAGTGGGTGGCTCCTACAATGAGCAGTTCTTC
CASSQVGGSYNEQFF
>TRBJ2-3|.|.|TRBV2
TGTGCCAGCAGTGGGGGGAGTCCTAGCACAGATACGCAGTATTTT
CASSGGSPSTDTQYF
>TRBJ1-1|.|.|TRBV7-9
TGTGCCAGCAGCTTAGTCAGACCGCAGAACACTGAAGCTTTCTTT
CASSLVRPQNTEAFF
>TRBJ2-7|.|TRBD2|TRBV11-3
TGTGCCAGCAGTGGGACTAGTAGCGAGCAGTACTTC
CASSGTSSEQYF
>TRBJ1-4|few|.|TRBV10-3
TGTGCCATCAGTGAGGAGTCTAATGAAAAACTGTTTTTT
CAISEESNEKLFF